These T cell receptor beta chains were read from a single sample in a study of blood T cell repertoires in COVID-19. TCRdb keeps only in-frame clones here, not all; method: immunoSEQ multiplex PCR. The data contain 500,000 or so clones, around 90% of them singletons. Material: PBMCs or T cells enriched from blood (not recorded which). The receptors derive from a woman aged 18-29 years who had recovered from COVID-19. Each CDR3 is given with its conserved first and last residue. Each record gives: D gene, V gene, J gene, clone size, CDR3 DNA, CDR3 protein. The D gene is left open where the match is weak. Clone size is stated in some rows and not others, as once, few, many or a class when expanded.

TRBD1	TRBV27	TRBJ1-1	NA	TGTGCCAGCAGTTTCTACGACAGGGGGTCAAAAGCTTTCTTT	CASSFYDRGSKAFF
NA	TRBV7-3	TRBJ2-1	NA	TGTGCCAGCAGCTTAACAAGGACTCACAATGAGCAGTTCTTC	CASSLTRTHNEQFF
TRBD2	TRBV6-5	TRBJ2-7	NA	TGTGCCAGCAGTTCCACCGGGACTAACTCCTACGAGCAGTACTTC	CASSSTGTNSYEQYF
NA	TRBV11-2	TRBJ2-1	NA	TGTGCCAGCAGCTTAATCAGGGGTCGGAATGAGCAGTTCTTC	CASSLIRGRNEQFF
NA	TRBV15	TRBJ1-3	NA	TGTGCCACCAGCAGAGATTATCCCGGTAACACCATATATTTT	CATSRDYPGNTIYF
TRBD2	TRBV30	TRBJ2-7	NA	TGTGCCTGGACAGGGCTAGCGGGGGGATCCTACGAGCAGTACTTC	CAWTGLAGGSYEQYF
TRBD1	TRBV5-1	TRBJ1-2	NA	TGCGCCAGCAGCTTGGGGACAGGGGGCGACTATGGCTACACCTTC	CASSLGTGGDYGYTF
NA	TRBV11-2	TRBJ1-3	NA	TGTGCCAGCAGCTTAGTGACAGTTGGAAACACCATATATTTT	CASSLVTVGNTIYF
NA	TRBV2	TRBJ1-3	NA	TGTGCCAGCAGGGACCTAACAGGGCGCTCTGGAAACACCATATATTTT	CASRDLTGRSGNTIYF
TRBD1	TRBV7-8	TRBJ2-7	NA	TGTGCCAGCAGCTTACAGGGGGCCTACAGCTCCTACGAGCAGTACTTC	CASSLQGAYSSYEQYF
NA	TRBV12-3/TRBV12-4	TRBJ1-2	NA	TGTGCCAGCAGCGTTGTCCTAAACTATGGCTACACCTTC	CASSVVLNYGYTF
NA	TRBV5-1	TRBJ2-7	NA	TGCGCCAGCACTAGTGGGGGCAGTCTCTACGAGCAGTACTTC	CASTSGGSLYEQYF
NA	TRBV5-5	TRBJ2-3	NA	TGTGCCAGCAGCTCCACCAGGGCAGGGTTGAGCACAGATACGCAGTATTTT	CASSSTRAGLSTDTQYF
TRBD2	TRBV10-3	TRBJ2-3	once	TGTGCCATCAGTGAGTCTGGCGGGGGGGAAACAGATACGCAGTATTTT	CAISESGGGETDTQYF
NA	TRBV5-1	TRBJ2-3	NA	TGCGCCAGCAGCATACGACAGGGCACAGATACGCAGTATTTT	CASSIRQGTDTQYF
NA	TRBV6-2/TRBV6-3	TRBJ1-1	NA	TGTGCCAGCAGTTACGAGGGTACTGAAGCTTTCTTT	CASSYEGTEAFF
NA	TRBV12-3/TRBV12-4	TRBJ1-1	NA	TGTGCCAGCAGTTTTCGGACTGAAGCTTTCTTT	CASSFRTEAFF
NA	TRBV9	TRBJ1-2	NA	TGTGCCAGCAGCGTCCAGGGAAGTTGGAGGGGGGGCCCGGGCTACACCTTC	CASSVQGSWRGGPGYTF
NA	TRBV5-1	TRBJ2-5	NA	TGCGCCAGCAGCTGGGGGGACTCCCTCGGCGAGACCCAGTACTTC	CASSWGDSLGETQYF
NA	TRBV5-6	TRBJ1-1	NA	TGTGCCAGCAGCTTGGTAGGACAGTCGGGAACTGAAGCTTTCTTT	CASSLVGQSGTEAFF
TRBD1	TRBV19	TRBJ1-1	NA	TGTGCCAGTAGCAGGCAGGGGGCCGGCTCTGAAGCTTTCTTT	CASSRQGAGSEAFF
NA	TRBV30	TRBJ1-3	NA	TGTGCCGGGGCACTCTCTGGAAACACCATATATTTT	CAGALSGNTIYF
NA	TRBV3-1/TRBV3-2	TRBJ1-1	once	TGTGCCAGCAAGGACTCCCTGGTCAACACTGAAGCTTTCTTT	CASKDSLVNTEAFF
NA	TRBV5-6	TRBJ1-4	NA	TGTGCCAGCAGCTTTAGGGGTAACGAAAAACTGTTTTTT	CASSFRGNEKLFF
NA	TRBV28	TRBJ1-2	once	TGTGCCAGTAGTGGAGACGACTATGGCTACACCTTC	CASSGDDYGYTF
NA	TRBV29-1	TRBJ2-3	NA	TGCAGCGTTGGTCAGGGGATAGATACGCAGTATTTT	CSVGQGIDTQYF
TRBD2	TRBV5-1	TRBJ2-2	NA	TGCGCCAGCACCGGGACTAGCCCCGGGGAGCTGTTTTTT	CASTGTSPGELFF
NA	TRBV7-9	TRBJ1-5	NA	TGTGCCAGCAGCACACCCCCATTGCCCCAGCATTTT	CASSTPPLPQHF
TRBD1	TRBV6-6	TRBJ1-5	NA	TGTGCCAGCAGCCGGACAGGAGGGGACAATCAGCCCCAGCATTTT	CASSRTGGDNQPQHF
NA	TRBV5-1	TRBJ2-1	once	TGCGCCAGCAGCCTGGATACATGGAGCTCCTACAATGAGCAGTTCTTC	CASSLDTWSSYNEQFF
TRBD1	TRBV5-6	TRBJ1-1	once	TGTGCCAGCAGCTCCGACAGGGGGCAGGGGGCTTTCTTT	CASSSDRGQGAFF
NA	TRBV11-1	TRBJ1-2	NA	TGTGCCAGCAGCCCCTCGACAGAGCGCTATGGCTACACCTTC	CASSPSTERYGYTF
NA	TRBV29-1	TRBJ1-2	NA	TGCAGCGTCGACCAACAGGGCTACCATGGCTACACCTTC	CSVDQQGYHGYTF
NA	TRBV4-1	TRBJ1-3	NA	TGCGCCAGCAGCCCCCGAGGAAGGTTGGGCTCTGGAAACACCATATATTTT	CASSPRGRLGSGNTIYF
TRBD2	TRBV15	TRBJ2-3	NA	TGTGCCACCAGCAGAGGTTCGGGGGGGCGTGGCACAGATACGCAGTATTTT	CATSRGSGGRGTDTQYF
TRBD2	TRBV5-4	TRBJ2-1	NA	TGTGCCAGCAGCCGCAGCGGGGTAGGATACGAGCAGTTCTTC	CASSRSGVGYEQFF
TRBD1	TRBV6-1	TRBJ2-7	NA	TGTGCCAGCAGTGATCATTACAGGGGGCGGTACGAGCAGTACTTC	CASSDHYRGRYEQYF
NA	TRBV29-1	TRBJ1-2	NA	TGCAGCGTGGTTCCTTACTTGGGCCGGCAGGATGGCTACACCTTC	CSVVPYLGRQDGYTF
NA	TRBV2	TRBJ2-7	NA	TGTGCCAGCAGCATCTCAGGGAACGAGCAGTACTTC	CASSISGNEQYF
TRBD1	TRBV15	TRBJ1-5	NA	TGTGCCACCAGAGCGGGACAGGGGGCCACATGGCAGCCCCAGCATTTT	CATRAGQGATWQPQHF